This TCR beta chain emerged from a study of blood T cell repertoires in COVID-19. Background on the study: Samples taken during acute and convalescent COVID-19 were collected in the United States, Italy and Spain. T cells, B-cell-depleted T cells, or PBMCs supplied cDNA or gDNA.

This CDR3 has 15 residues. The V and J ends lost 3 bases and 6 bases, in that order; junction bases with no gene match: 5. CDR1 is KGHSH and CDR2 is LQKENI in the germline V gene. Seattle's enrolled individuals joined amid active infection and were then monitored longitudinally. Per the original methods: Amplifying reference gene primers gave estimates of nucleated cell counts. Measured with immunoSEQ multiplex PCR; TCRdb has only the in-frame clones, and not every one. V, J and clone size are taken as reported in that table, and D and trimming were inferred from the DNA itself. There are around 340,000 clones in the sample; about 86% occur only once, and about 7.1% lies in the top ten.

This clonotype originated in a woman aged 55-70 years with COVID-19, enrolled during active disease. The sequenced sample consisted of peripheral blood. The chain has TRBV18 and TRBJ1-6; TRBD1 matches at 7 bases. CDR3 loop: CASSPGQDVNSPLHF. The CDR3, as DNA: TGTGCCAGCTCACCCGGACAGGACGTTAATTCACCCCTCCACTTT.